The clone carrying this T cell receptor (beta chain) has just one count. What it binds is not known. Each sample's TCRB immunosequencing used about 500 nanograms of biopsy DNA. Assay: immunoSEQ multiplex PCR; the TCRdb copy retains only in-frame clones and omits some. The sample yields 7,300 or so clones, about 91% seen once. From germline, CDR1 is KGHSH and CDR2 LQKENI. The CDR3 runs 14 residues. The V segment lost 3 bases and the J segment 8 bases; nucleotides outside the gene matches: 5. The data stem from a study of T cell repertoires in ileal Crohn's disease. Background on the study: Median disease duration was roughly 7.9 years; about 37% smoked at surgery. Every patient was operated on for stricturing (about 60%) or penetrating (about 40%) complications.

Findings and caveats of the study: Compared with non-smokers, active smokers at surgery showed more clonal expansions.

The sequenced sample was ileal tissue. This clonotype was sampled from an adult with Crohn's disease. The chain has TRBV18 and TRBJ1-4, with TRBD1 matching 8 bases. CDR3 region: CASSPTGVGEKLFF. For the CDR3, the DNA is TGTGCCAGCTCACCGACAGGGGTAGGCGAAAAACTGTTTTTT.